This T cell receptor (beta chain) was sequenced in a study of spatial heterogeneity in lung cancer. This clonotype has just a few counts. Trimming took off 3 bases at V and 0 bases at J, with 12 bases between the two ends. Looked up from germline, CDR1 is SGHTA and CDR2 is FQGNSA. CDR3 length equals 16 residues. TCRdb re-called the 5' RACE reads through MiXCR, storing one row per CDR3 protein. There are approximately 27,000 distinct CDR3 sequences in the sample; around 5.9% occur only once, and roughly a fifth lies in the top ten. Time point indicated: blood at routine non-recurrence follow-up after resection. Unsorted whole RNA samples from tumor, nontumor lung or frozen PBMC were sequenced.

The sequence derives from a male donor with early-stage non-small cell lung cancer. Here the sequenced sample was PBMCs, taken at follow-up. The chain links TRBV7-2 to TRBJ2-1; TRBD2 is a possible D gene (5 bases). The CDR3 DNA reads TGTGCCAGCAGCTTCCAAGCGGCTAGCTCCTACAATGAGCAGTTCTTC. Translating it yields CASSFQAASSYNEQFF.